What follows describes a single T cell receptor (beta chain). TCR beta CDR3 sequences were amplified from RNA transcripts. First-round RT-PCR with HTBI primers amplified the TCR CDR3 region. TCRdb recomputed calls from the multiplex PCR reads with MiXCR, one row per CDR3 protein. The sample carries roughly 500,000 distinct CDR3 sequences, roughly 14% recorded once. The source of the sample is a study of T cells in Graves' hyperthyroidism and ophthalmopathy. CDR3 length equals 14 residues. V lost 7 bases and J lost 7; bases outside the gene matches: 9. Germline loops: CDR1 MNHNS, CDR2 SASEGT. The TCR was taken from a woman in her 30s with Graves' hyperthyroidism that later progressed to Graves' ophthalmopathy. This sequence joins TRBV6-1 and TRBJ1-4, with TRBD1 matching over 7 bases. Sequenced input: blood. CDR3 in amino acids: CASNKDRDREKLFF. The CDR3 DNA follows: TGTGCCAGCAACAAAGACAGGGATCGTGAAAAACTGTTTTTT.